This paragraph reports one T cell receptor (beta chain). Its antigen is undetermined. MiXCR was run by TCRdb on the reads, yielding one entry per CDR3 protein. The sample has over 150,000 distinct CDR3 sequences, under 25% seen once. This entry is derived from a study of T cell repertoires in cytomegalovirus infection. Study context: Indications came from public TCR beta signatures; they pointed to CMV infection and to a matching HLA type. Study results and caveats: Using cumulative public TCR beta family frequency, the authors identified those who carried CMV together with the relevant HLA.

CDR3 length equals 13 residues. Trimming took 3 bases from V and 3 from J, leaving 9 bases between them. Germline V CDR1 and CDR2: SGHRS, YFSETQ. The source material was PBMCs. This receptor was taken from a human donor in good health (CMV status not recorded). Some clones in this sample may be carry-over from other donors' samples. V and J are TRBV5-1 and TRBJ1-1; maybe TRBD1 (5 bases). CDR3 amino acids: CASSYGGDTEAFF. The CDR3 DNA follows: TGCGCCAGCAGCTACGGGGGGGACACTGAAGCTTTCTTT.